At least ten counts were recorded for the clone carrying this T cell receptor (beta chain). TCRdb fed the RACE reads into MiXCR, producing one record per CDR3 protein. The sample lists 120,000 or so distinct CDR3 sequences, roughly 14% occurring once. Stated time point: pre-sensitization, week 0. The treatment denotes: therapeutic diphenylcyclopropenone sensitization with weekly scalp DPC. These data come from a study of human T cells and chemical hapten exposure. Trimming took 2 bases from V and 5 from J, leaving 15 bases between them. Germline V CDR1 and CDR2: SGHNT, YENEEA. The CDR3 is 15 residues long.

This clonotype was obtained from a woman between 18 and 29 years old with alopecia areata. Some clones in this sample may be carry-over from other donors' samples. The specimen was whole blood, collected in connection with sensitization to the hapten diphenylcyclopropenone (DPC). The rearrangement links TRBV11-3 to TRBJ2-5; no clear D gene. CDR3 sequence (DNA): TGTGCCAGCAGCTTACCTTCACCGGTGGTCGAGACCCAGTACTTC. This translates into CASSLPSPVVETQYF.